Shown below are 11 T cell receptor beta chains from a single sample sequenced in a study of beta chain features in type 1 diabetes. TCRB transcripts that were expressed got sequenced, as all of the isolated RNA had been reverse transcribed. Sequenced by immunoSEQ multiplex PCR; TCRdb stores in-frame clones only, minus some. The repertoire holds about 160,000 clones, with just over 9% as singletons. Sequences were obtained from central memory CD4+ T cells from blood. The source of these receptors is a woman aged 18 to 35 in good health.

This clone was detected a few times. The chain couples TRBV18 to TRBJ2-7; D is ambiguous. Germline-derived CDR1 and CDR2 are KGHSH and LQKENI. The CDR3 runs to 13 residues. Trimming shortened V by 4 bases and J by 5 bases, and 12 bases separated the two germline ends. This chain's CDR3 is CASSLALLDEQYF. The CDR3 region has the DNA TGTGCCAGCTCACTAGCACTCTTGGACGAGCAGTACTTC. Full variable domain (rest looked up from reference TRBV18 and TRBJ2-7): NAGVMQNPRHLVRRRGQEARLRCSPMKGHSHVYWYRQLPEEGLKFMVYLQKENIIDESGMPKERFSAEFPKEGPSILRIQQVVRGDSAAYFCASSLALLDEQYFGPGTRLTVT.

This chain joins TRBV11-2 and TRBJ2-7; 7 bases agree with TRBD1. This CDR3 spans 14 amino acids. The germline CDR1 and CDR2 sequences are SGHAT and FQNNGV. The junction had 4 bases not matched to a gene; V was cut back by 2 bases and J by 3 bases. For the CDR3, the DNA is TGTGCCAGCAGCTTATCGGACAGGAACTACGAGCAGTACTTC. Residues: CASSLSDRNYEQYF.

This clone came up a few times. V gene TRBV11-3 combines with J gene TRBJ1-1, with D hard to call. V was cut by 7 bases and J by 1 base, with 10 bases left in between. Germline CDR1 SGHNT, CDR2 YENEEA. The CDR3 totals 13 residues. The chain's CDR3 is CASINPGNTEAFF. The CDR3 DNA reads TGTGCCAGCATCAATCCGGGGAACACTGAAGCTTTCTTT. Full variable domain (missing parts from reference TRBV11-3 and TRBJ1-1): EAGVVQSPRYKIIEKKQPVAFWCNPISGHNTLYWYLQNLGQGPELLIRYENEEAVDDSQLPKDRFSAERLKGVDSTLKIQPAELGDSAVYLCASINPGNTEAFFGQGTRLTVV.

This chain connects TRBV2 to TRBJ2-3; D is uncertain. The length of the CDR3 is 12 residues. Germline assignment: CDR1 SNHLY and CDR2 FYNNEI. The V gene lost 4 bases and the J gene lost 4 bases, with 6 bases spanning the gap. The CDR3 spells CASSVFADTQYF. CDR3 DNA sequence: TGTGCCAGCAGTGTATTCGCAGATACGCAGTATTTT.

CDR3 coding DNA: TGTGCCAGCAGCGGTGACAGGTTATTCAATGAGCAGTTCTTC. This gives the protein CASSGDRLFNEQFF. The chain couples TRBV7-9 to TRBJ2-1, with D perhaps TRBD1 (6 bases). Germline V gene data show CDR1 as SEHNR and CDR2 as FQNEAQ (reference sequence). V lost 5 bases, J lost 6 bases, and 14 bases lay in between. CDR3 length: 14 amino acids.

The rearrangement links TRBV20-1 to TRBJ2-7; D gene uncertain. Looked up from germline, CDR1 is DFQATT and CDR2 is SNEGSKA (reference sequence). The V gene lost 4 bases and the J gene lost 6 bases, with 10 bases spanning the gap. This CDR3 is 11 amino acids long. This CDR3 reads CSAKTGFEQYF. The CDR3 nucleotides read TGCAGTGCTAAAACTGGTTTCGAGCAGTACTTC.

The chain links TRBV18 to TRBJ1-3; D gene uncertain. The V end lost 0 bases, the J end lost 5 bases, and 11 bases lay between the germline ends. This CDR3 is 15 amino acids long. CDR1 KGHSH and CDR2 LQKENI come from the germline V gene. CDR3 amino acids: CASSPPSSTRNTIYF. CDR3 sequence (DNA): TGTGCCAGCTCACCACCATCGAGCACCCGAAACACCATATATTTT. Together with reference TRBV18 and TRBJ1-3, the CDR3 gives the full variable domain: NAGVMQNPRHLVRRRGQEARLRCSPMKGHSHVYWYRQLPEEGLKFMVYLQKENIIDESGMPKERFSAEFPKEGPSILRIQQVVRGDSAAYFCASSPPSSTRNTIYFGEGSWLTVV.

This clone was counted a few times. The rearrangement joins TRBV6-5 to TRBJ1-3; D gene unclear. The CDR3 loop spans 14 amino acids. V was shortened by 2 bases and J by 2 bases, with 7 bases between the two germline ends. Germline loops: CDR1 MNHEY, CDR2 SVGAGI. Here the CDR3 reads CASSYRGTGNTIYF. The CDR3 DNA reads as TGTGCCAGCAGTTACCGGGGAACTGGAAACACCATATATTTT.

This clone was detected ten times or more. This sequence joins TRBV4-3 and TRBJ2-5, with 7 bases matching TRBD2. Germline CDR1 is LGHNA and CDR2 is YSLEER. V dropped 0 bases and J dropped 5; count of bases not matched to a gene: 3. The CDR3 length is 14 residues. The CDR3 DNA follows: TGCGCCAGCAGCCAAGATTTTAGCGGGGAGACCCAGTACTTC. The encoded protein is CASSQDFSGETQYF.

The V call is TRBV4-2, the J call TRBJ2-3; 11 positions match TRBD2. J lost 4 bases, V lost 1 base, and 4 bases had no gene match. The CDR3 is made up of 16 amino acids. Germline assignment: CDR1 LGHNA and CDR2 YNFKEQ. The CDR3 sequence: CASSQALAGGSDTQYF. The CDR3 DNA reads as TGTGCCAGCAGCCAAGCCCTAGCGGGGGGATCAGATACGCAGTATTTT.

A few counts support this clone. This sequence joins TRBV30 and TRBJ2-3; 8 nucleotides align to TRBD1. The CDR3 extends over 14 amino acids. V shed 5 bases and J 3 bases; nucleotides not matched to a gene: 7. The germline V gene encodes CDR1 GTSNPN and CDR2 SVGIG (reference sequence). CDR3 in amino acids: CAWGQGGRTDTQYF. CDR3 DNA: TGTGCCTGGGGACAGGGAGGTCGAACAGATACGCAGTATTTT. The full variable domain, with the rest looked up from reference TRBV30 and TRBJ2-3, is SQTIHQWPATLVQPVGSPLSLECTVEGTSNPNLYWYRQAAGRGLQLLFYSVGIGQISSEVPQNLSASRPQDRQFILSSKKLLLSDSGFYLCAWGQGGRTDTQYFGPGTRLTVL.